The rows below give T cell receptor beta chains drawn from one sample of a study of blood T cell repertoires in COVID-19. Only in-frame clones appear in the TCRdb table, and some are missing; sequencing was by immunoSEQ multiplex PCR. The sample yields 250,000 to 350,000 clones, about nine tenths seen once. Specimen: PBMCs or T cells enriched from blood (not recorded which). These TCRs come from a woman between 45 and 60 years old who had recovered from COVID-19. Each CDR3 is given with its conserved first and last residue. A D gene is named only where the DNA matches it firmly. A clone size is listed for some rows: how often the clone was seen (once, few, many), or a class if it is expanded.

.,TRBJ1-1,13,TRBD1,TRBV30,TGTGCCTGGGAGGGACAGTTAAACACTGAAGCTTTCTTT,CAWEGQLNTEAFF
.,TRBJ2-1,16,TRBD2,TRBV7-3,TGTGCCAGCAGCTTAACATCACTAGCGGCAGTGAATGAGCAGTTCTTC,CASSLTSLAAVNEQFF
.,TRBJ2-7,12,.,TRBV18,TGTGCCAGCTCAGAGGTCGGGTACGAGCAGTACTTC,CASSEVGYEQYF
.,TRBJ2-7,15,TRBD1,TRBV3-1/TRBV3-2,TGTGCCAGCAGCACACCGGGACAGGGTTCCTACGAGCAGTACTTC,CASSTPGQGSYEQYF
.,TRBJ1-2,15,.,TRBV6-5,TGTGCCAGCAGTTCGGATAACGGGGGTGCCTATGGCTACACCTTC,CASSSDNGGAYGYTF
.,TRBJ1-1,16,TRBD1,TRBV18,TGTGCCAGCTCACCACCTCGGGACAGCAAGAACACTGAAGCTTTCTTT,CASSPPRDSKNTEAFF
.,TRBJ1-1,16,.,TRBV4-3,TGCGCCAGCAGCCAAGAGCCACAGGGCGCGAACACTGAAGCTTTCTTT,CASSQEPQGANTEAFF
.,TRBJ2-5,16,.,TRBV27,TGTGCCAGCAGTCCCAGCCCGGACTACTTCAAGAGAACCCAGTACTTC,CASSPSPDYFKRTQYF
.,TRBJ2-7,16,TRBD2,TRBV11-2,TGTGCCAGCAGCGCGGGACTAGCTCTTAGCTCCTACGAGCAGTACTTC,CASSAGLALSSYEQYF
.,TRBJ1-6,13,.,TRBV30,TGTGCCTGGAGTGTAGCGGATAATTCACCCCTCCACTTT,CAWSVADNSPLHF
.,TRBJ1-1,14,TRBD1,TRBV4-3,TGCGCCCTAGGAGGCAGGGGGCTTCACACTGAAGCTTTCTTT,CALGGRGLHTEAFF
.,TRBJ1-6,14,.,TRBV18,TGTGCCAGCTCACCACCAGGGGTAGTTTCACCCCTCCACTTT,CASSPPGVVSPLHF
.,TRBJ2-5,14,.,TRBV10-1,TGCGCCAGCAGTGAGGGGGCAGCGGGAGAGACCCAGTACTTC,CASSEGAAGETQYF
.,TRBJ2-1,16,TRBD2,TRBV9,TGTGCCAGCAGCGTAGAGGGAGCGGGAGGGCGGAATGAGCAGTTCTTC,CASSVEGAGGRNEQFF
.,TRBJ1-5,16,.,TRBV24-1,TGTGCCACCAGTGAAAGGGGATCAATGGGGAATCAGCCCCAGCATTTT,CATSERGSMGNQPQHF
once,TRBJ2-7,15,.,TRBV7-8,TGTGCCAGCAGCTTAGAGGAGACAGAGCTCTACGAGCAGTACTTC,CASSLEETELYEQYF
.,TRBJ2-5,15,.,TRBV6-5,TGTGCCACCAAGCCGGATAGGGGGAGATTGGAGACCCAGTACTTC,CATKPDRGRLETQYF
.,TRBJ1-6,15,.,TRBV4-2,TGTGCCAGCAGCCAAGATCTGACAGGCTCCTCACCCCTCCACTTT,CASSQDLTGSSPLHF
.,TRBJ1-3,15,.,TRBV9,TGTGCCAGCAGCGTAGCAGGTGTGCCTGGAAACACCATATATTTT,CASSVAGVPGNTIYF
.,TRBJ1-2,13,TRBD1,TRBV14,TGTGCCAGCAGCTGGGACAGGGGGCATGGCTACACCTTC,CASSWDRGHGYTF
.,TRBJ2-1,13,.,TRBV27,TGTGCCAGCAGTCCCCGGACTACGAATGAGCAGTTCTTC,CASSPRTTNEQFF
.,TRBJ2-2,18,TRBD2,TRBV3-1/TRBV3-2,TGTGCCAGCAGCCAATGGGCTAGCGGGAGGACGGACACCGGGGAGCTGTTTTTT,CASSQWASGRTDTGELFF
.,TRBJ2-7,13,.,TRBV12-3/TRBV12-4,TGTGCCAGCAGTTTAATACAGGGCTTCGAGCAGTACTTC,CASSLIQGFEQYF
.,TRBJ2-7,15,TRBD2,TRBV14,TGTGCCAGCAGCCCCCCGAGGAGCGGGAGAGGTGAGCAGTACTTC,CASSPPRSGRGEQYF
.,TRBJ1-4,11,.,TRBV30,TGTGCCTGGAGCGGTTGGGAAAAACTGTTTTTT,CAWSGWEKLFF
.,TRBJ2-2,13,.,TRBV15,TGTGCCACCAGGGGAGAGAACACCGGGGAGCTGTTTTTT,CATRGENTGELFF
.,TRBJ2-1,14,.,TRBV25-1,TGTGCCAGCAGTGTTGCCAATGGGGCTAATGAGCAGTTCTTC,CASSVANGANEQFF
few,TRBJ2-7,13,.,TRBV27,TGTGCCAGCAGTTTAAGTAGGGGCCACGAGCAGTACTTC,CASSLSRGHEQYF
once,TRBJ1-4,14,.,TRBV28,TGTGCCAGCAGTCCAGGGTTGACGGATGAAAAACTGTTTTTT,CASSPGLTDEKLFF
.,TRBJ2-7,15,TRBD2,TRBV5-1,TGCGCCAGCAGCTCCGGGGGGCTAGCGGGACCAACGCAGTACTTC,CASSSGGLAGPTQYF
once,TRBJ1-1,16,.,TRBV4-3,TGCGCCAGCAGCCAAGGGGCAGGGAAGATGAACACTGAAGCTTTCTTT,CASSQGAGKMNTEAFF
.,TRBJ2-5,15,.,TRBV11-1,TGTGCCAGCAGCCACGGTAACAGGGTTGGGGAGACCCAGTACTTC,CASSHGNRVGETQYF
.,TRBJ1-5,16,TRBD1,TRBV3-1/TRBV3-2,TGTGCCAGCAGCTTCGCAGGGGGCGCCGGCCGTCAGCCCCAGCATTTT,CASSFAGGAGRQPQHF
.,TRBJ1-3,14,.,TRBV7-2,TGTGCCAGCAGCCAACCCGGTACTGGAAACACCATATATTTT,CASSQPGTGNTIYF
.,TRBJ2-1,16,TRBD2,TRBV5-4,TGTGCCAGCAGTAAAGAGTCACTAGCGGGAGACAATGAGCAGTTCTTC,CASSKESLAGDNEQFF
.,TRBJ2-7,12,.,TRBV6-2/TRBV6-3,TGTGCCAGCAGTCAAAGACAGGAGAAAAAGTACTTC,CASSQRQEKKYF
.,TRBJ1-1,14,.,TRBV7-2,TGTGCCACCTACAGGGAGCGCGTGGTCACTGAAGCTTTCTTT,CATYRERVVTEAFF
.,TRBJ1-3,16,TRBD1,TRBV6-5,TGTGCCAGCAGTTTCCAGACAGGGGGCGGGGGAAACACCATATATTTT,CASSFQTGGGGNTIYF
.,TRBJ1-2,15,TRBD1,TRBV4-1,TGCGCCAGCAGCCCCCGGGACAGAGATCTCTATGGCTACACCTTC,CASSPRDRDLYGYTF
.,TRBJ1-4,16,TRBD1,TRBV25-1,TGTGCCAGCAGTTCCATGCGACAGGGTCGGAATGAAAAACTGTTTTTT,CASSSMRQGRNEKLFF
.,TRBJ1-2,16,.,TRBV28,TGTGCCAGCAGTTTTGGGGGGGACTCTACTCCCTATGGCTACACCTTC,CASSFGGDSTPYGYTF
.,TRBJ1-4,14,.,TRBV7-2,TGTGCCAGCAGCTTACGGGGGGCTAATGAAAAACTGTTTTTT,CASSLRGANEKLFF
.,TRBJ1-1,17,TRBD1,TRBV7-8,TGTGCCAGCAGCCTAAGGTCCCTACAGGGGGCGGACACTGAAGCTTTCTTT,CASSLRSLQGADTEAFF
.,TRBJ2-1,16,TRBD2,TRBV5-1,TGCGCCAGCAGCGCCCTCCTAGCGGGAGCGGGTAATGAGCAGTTCTTC,CASSALLAGAGNEQFF
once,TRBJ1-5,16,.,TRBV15,TGTGCCACCAGAAAATGGGGAGGTGGTAGCAATCAGCCCCAGCATTTT,CATRKWGGGSNQPQHF
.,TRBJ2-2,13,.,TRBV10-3,TGTGCCATCAGCGCAACTAGTTCCGGGGAGCTGTTTTTT,CAISATSSGELFF
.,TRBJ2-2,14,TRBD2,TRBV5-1,TGCGCCAGCCAGGGACTAGCGTACACCGGGGAGCTGTTTTTT,CASQGLAYTGELFF
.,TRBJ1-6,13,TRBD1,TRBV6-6,TGTGCCAGCAGTGCCGGACAGGGCCCACCCCTCCACTTT,CASSAGQGPPLHF